The T cell receptor (beta chain) described here comes from a study of cytomegalovirus exposure and HLA in healthy donors. General study findings and limits: It was reportedly the case that the classifier diagnosed cytomegalovirus status with high specificity and sensitivity. The records held CMV serostatus as the only immune exposure information.

60 Vbeta and 13 Jbeta primers were used in PCR. Repertoires were generated with immunoSEQ multiplex PCR, while TCRdb's copy carries only in-frame clones and drops some. In the table there are around 170,000 clones, over 80% of which are singletons. Comments on this clone: The antigen is undetermined.

The V gene lost 4 bases and the J gene lost 3 bases, with 7 bases spanning the gap. Germline values: CDR1 GTSNPN, CDR2 SVGIG (reference sequence). There are 11 residues in the CDR3. The J gene is TRBJ2-7, the V gene TRBV30, with TRBD1 as a possible D gene (6 bases). Sequenced sample: PBMCs. This sequence was found in a middle-aged man in good health and CMV-seropositive. The CDR3 coding sequence is TGTGCCTGGAAGGACAGCTACGAGCAGTACTTC. Translated, it gives CAWKDSYEQYF.